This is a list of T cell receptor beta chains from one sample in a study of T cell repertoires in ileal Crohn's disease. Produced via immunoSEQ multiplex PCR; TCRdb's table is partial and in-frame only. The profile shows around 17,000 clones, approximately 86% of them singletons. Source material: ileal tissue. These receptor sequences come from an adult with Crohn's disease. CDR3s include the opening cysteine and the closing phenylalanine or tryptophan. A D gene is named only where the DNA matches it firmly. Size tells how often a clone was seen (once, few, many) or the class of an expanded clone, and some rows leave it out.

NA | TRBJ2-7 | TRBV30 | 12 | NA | CAWSRRGSEQYF | TGTGCCTGGAGTCGGAGAGGATCCGAGCAGTACTTC
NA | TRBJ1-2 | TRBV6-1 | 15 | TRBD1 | CASSEDRGVYYGYTF | TGTGCCAGCAGTGAAGACAGGGGGGTCTACTATGGCTACACCTTC
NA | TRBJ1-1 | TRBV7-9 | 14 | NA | CASSERGMNTEAFF | TGTGCCAGCAGCGAGAGAGGGATGAACACTGAAGCTTTCTTT
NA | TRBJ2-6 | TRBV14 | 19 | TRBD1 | CASSQDRTGRGPGANVLTF | TGTGCCAGCAGCCAAGATAGGACAGGCCGGGGCCCTGGGGCCAACGTCCTGACTTTC
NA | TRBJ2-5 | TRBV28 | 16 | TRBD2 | CASSSSSGSDLETQYF | TGTGCCAGCAGTTCCTCTAGCGGGAGTGATCTAGAGACCCAGTACTTC
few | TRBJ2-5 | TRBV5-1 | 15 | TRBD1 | CASCRWTGVQETQYF | TGCGCCAGCTGTCGATGGACAGGGGTACAAGAGACCCAGTACTTC
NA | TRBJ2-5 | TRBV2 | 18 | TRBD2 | CASRVRPAGASVGETQYF | TGTGCCAGCAGAGTTCGTCCAGCGGGAGCTTCGGTTGGGGAGACCCAGTACTTC
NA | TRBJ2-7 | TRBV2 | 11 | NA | CASSDTYEQYF | TGTGCCAGCAGTGACACCTACGAGCAGTACTTC
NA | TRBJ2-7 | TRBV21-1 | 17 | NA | CASSKALGLAGTYEQYF | TGTGCCAGCAGCAAAGCCCTGGGACTAGCGGGGACCTACGAGCAGTACTTC
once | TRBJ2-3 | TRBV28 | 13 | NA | CASMRFSTDTQYF | TGTGCCAGCATGCGGTTCAGCACAGATACGCAGTATTTT
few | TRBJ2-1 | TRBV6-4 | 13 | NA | CASSDRDNNEQFF | TGTGCCAGCAGTGACCGGGACAACAATGAGCAGTTCTTC
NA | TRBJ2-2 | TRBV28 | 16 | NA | CASSFAPGRGTGELFF | TGTGCCAGCAGTTTCGCCCCGGGACGGGGGACCGGGGAGCTGTTTTTT
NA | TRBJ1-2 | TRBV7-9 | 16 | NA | CASSLSDSRANYGYTF | TGTGCCAGCAGCTTATCGGACAGCCGAGCTAACTATGGCTACACCTTC
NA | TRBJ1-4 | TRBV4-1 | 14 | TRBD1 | CASSGQGRDEKLFF | TGCGCCAGCAGCGGACAGGGTAGGGATGAAAAACTGTTTTTT
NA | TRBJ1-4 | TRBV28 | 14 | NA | CASRHIATNEKLFF | TGTGCCAGCAGACACATCGCAACTAATGAAAAACTGTTTTTT
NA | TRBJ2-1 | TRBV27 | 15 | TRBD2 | CASSLSGLAVNEQFF | TGTGCCAGCAGTTTATCCGGACTAGCTGTCAATGAGCAGTTCTTC
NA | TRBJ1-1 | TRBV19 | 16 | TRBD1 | CASSRDSLNPNTEAFF | TGTGCCAGTAGTAGGGACAGTCTAAACCCGAACACTGAAGCTTTCTTT
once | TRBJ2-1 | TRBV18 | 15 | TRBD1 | CASSDGQGPVREQFF | TGTGCCAGCTCAGACGGACAGGGTCCGGTGAGGGAGCAGTTCTTC
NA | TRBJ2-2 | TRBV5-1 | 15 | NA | CASSLAAGPTGELFF | TGCGCCAGCAGCTTGGCCGCAGGGCCCACCGGGGAGCTGTTTTTT
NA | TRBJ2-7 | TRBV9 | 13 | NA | CASSVQLLSEQYF | TGTGCCAGCAGCGTCCAGCTGCTTAGCGAGCAGTACTTC
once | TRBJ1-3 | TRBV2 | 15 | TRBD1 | CASLPPGQIGNTIYF | TGTGCCAGTCTACCCCCGGGACAGATTGGAAACACCATATATTTT
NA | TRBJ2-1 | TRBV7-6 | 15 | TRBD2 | CASSLVLAANNEQFF | TGTGCCAGCAGCTTAGTTCTAGCGGCCAACAATGAGCAGTTCTTC
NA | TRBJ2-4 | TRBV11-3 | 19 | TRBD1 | CASSPVRDRGQLAKNIQYF | TGTGCCAGCAGCCCCGTCCGGGACAGGGGGCAGTTGGCCAAAAACATTCAGTACTTC
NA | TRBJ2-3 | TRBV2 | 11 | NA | CASSEFNTQYF | TGTGCCAGCAGTGAATTTAATACGCAGTATTTT
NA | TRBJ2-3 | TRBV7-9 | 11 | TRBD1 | CASSSTGLRYF | TGTGCCAGCAGCTCGACAGGGTTACGGTATTTT
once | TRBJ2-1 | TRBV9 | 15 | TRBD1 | CASSAPGQNYNEQFF | TGTGCCAGCAGCGCACCGGGACAGAACTACAATGAGCAGTTCTTC
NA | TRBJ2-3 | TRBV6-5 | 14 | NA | CASSYLERADTQYF | TGTGCCAGCAGTTACCTGGAGAGGGCAGATACGCAGTATTTT
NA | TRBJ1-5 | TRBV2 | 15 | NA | CASSGLRGYNQPQHF | TGTGCCAGCAGTGGGCTCAGAGGGTACAATCAGCCCCAGCATTTT
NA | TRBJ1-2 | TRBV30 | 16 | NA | CAWSVFWGRGDYGYTF | TGTGCCTGGAGTGTGTTTTGGGGCAGGGGTGACTATGGCTACACCTTC
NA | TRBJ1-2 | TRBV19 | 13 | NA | CASTDVGSEGYTF | TGTGCCAGTACCGATGTGGGTTCGGAGGGCTACACCTTC
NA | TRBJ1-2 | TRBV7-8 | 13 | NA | CASSLQSNYGYTF | TGTGCCAGCAGCTTACAGTCTAACTATGGCTACACCTTC
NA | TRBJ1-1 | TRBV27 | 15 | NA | CASSTSTGGDTEAFF | TGTGCCAGCAGTACCTCCACGGGGGGAGACACTGAAGCTTTCTTT
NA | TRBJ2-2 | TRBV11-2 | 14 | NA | CASRETGSTGELFF | TGTGCCAGCCGTGAAACAGGGAGCACCGGGGAGCTGTTTTTT
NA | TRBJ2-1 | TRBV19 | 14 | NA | CAPFPRRAYNEQFF | TGTGCCCCTTTTCCGCGTCGGGCCTACAATGAGCAGTTCTTC
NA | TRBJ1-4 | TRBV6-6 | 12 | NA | CASSRQVEKLFF | TGTGCCAGCAGCCGACAAGTCGAAAAACTGTTTTTT
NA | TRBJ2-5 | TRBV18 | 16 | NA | CASSPTLGGYQETQYF | TGTGCCAGCTCACCTACGCTTGGTGGCTACCAAGAGACCCAGTACTTC